The 24 T cell receptor beta chains listed next were all sequenced from one sample in a study of glioma-infiltrating T cells after dendritic cell vaccination. The sample's time point: after dendritic cell vaccination, including at tumor progression/relapse. Profiling relied on immunoSEQ multiplex PCR, and the TCRdb table lists in-frame clones only, not all of them. The sample shows roughly 87,000 clones, 83% of them seen only once. Sequenced material: blood, taken after dendritic cell vaccination. The receptor set was obtained from a human donor with glioblastoma.

This chain connects TRBV27 to TRBJ1-5; D is ambiguous. Germline V gene sequence: CDR1 MNHEY, CDR2 SMNVEV (reference sequence). The CDR3 contains 12 residues. The ends were cut back, 4 bases at V and 7 bases at J, with 8 bases in the middle. CDR3 in amino acids: CASSSSGQPQHF. In DNA, the CDR3 is TGTGCCAGCAGTTCCTCGGGGCAGCCCCAGCATTTT.

The chain links TRBV30 to TRBJ2-3; no clear D gene. This CDR3 spans 11 amino acids. Germline lookup yields CDR1 GTSNPN and CDR2 SVGIG (reference sequence). The germline V and J ends were trimmed by 4 bases and 4 bases, with 6 bases remaining between them. CDR3 bases: TGTGCCTGGAAGAGTGCAGATACGCAGTATTTT. It encodes CAWKSADTQYF.

This clone was counted a few times. J is TRBJ1-2 and V is TRBV7-9, with D possibly TRBD1 on 5 matching bases. Germline-derived CDR1 and CDR2 are SEHNR and FQNEAQ (reference sequence). The CDR3 is 14 amino acids. V shed 2 bases and J shed 6 bases, with 13 bases lying between them. DNA for the CDR3: TGTGCCAGCAGCTTACTGGGAGGGGATGATGGCTACACCTTC. Protein: CASSLLGGDDGYTF.

This clone was recorded only once. The chain recombines TRBV10-3 with TRBJ2-1, with 8 bases matching TRBD2. This CDR3 region has 17 residues. CDR1 and CDR2 (germline): ENHRY, SYGVKD. The J segment lost 0 bases and the V segment lost 1 base, leaving 5 bases of the junction unmatched. The CDR3 DNA follows: TGTGCCATCAGTGAGTATCGCGGGGGGATCTCCTACAATGAGCAGTTCTTC. This codes for CAISEYRGGISYNEQFF.

The chain is built from TRBV7-9 and TRBJ1-4, with D maybe TRBD1 (5 bases). The length of the CDR3 is 14 residues. Between the trimmed V and J ends, which lost 2 bases and 5 bases, there was a span of 9 bases. Germline CDR1 and CDR2: SEHNR and FQNEAQ (reference sequence). The CDR3 sequence: CASSLMAGNEKLFF. CDR3 nucleotide sequence: TGTGCCAGCAGCTTAATGGCAGGGAATGAAAAACTGTTTTTT.

V and J are TRBV5-1 and TRBJ2-5, with TRBD1 as a possible D gene (6 bases). The CDR3 totals 14 residues. V lost 3 bases, J lost 1 base, and 10 bases lay in between. Germline loops: CDR1 SGHRS, CDR2 YFSETQ. As DNA, the CDR3 is TGCGCCAGCAGCTGGGGACACCTCCAAGAGACCCAGTACTTC. Its protein product is CASSWGHLQETQYF.

The chain combines TRBV4-3 with TRBJ2-2; D is possibly TRBD1 (5 bases). The CDR3 runs to 15 residues. V dropped 1 base and J dropped 5 bases, with 11 bases sitting between them. CDR1 LGHNA and CDR2 YSLEER come from the germline V gene. The CDR3 here is CASSQARVATGELFF. DNA of the CDR3: TGCGCCAGCAGCCAAGCCAGGGTGGCAACCGGGGAGCTGTTTTTT.

The chain couples TRBV6-1 to TRBJ2-1; 12 positions match TRBD1. CDR1 is MNHNS, CDR2 SASEGT, per germline. V was pared by 2 bases and J by 6 bases, with 5 bases of the junction left unmatched. This CDR3 is built from 16 residues. CDR3 region: CASSERGQGARNEQFF. For the CDR3, the DNA is TGTGCCAGCAGTGAAAGGGGACAGGGGGCTCGCAATGAGCAGTTCTTC.

This rearrangement joins TRBV6-6 to TRBJ2-1; TRBD2 might be the D (6 bases). Trimming took 8 bases from V and 1 from J, leaving 15 bases between them. Per germline, CDR1 MNHNY and CDR2 SVGAGI (reference sequence). The CDR3 extends over 15 amino acids. CDR3 region: CASLLALQSYNEQFF. The CDR3, as DNA: TGTGCCAGCCTACTAGCCTTGCAGTCCTACAATGAGCAGTTCTTC.

The chain carries TRBV7-9 and TRBJ2-5; D is possibly TRBD2 (5 bases). The germline V gene encodes CDR1 SEHNR and CDR2 FQNEAQ (reference sequence). This CDR3 region has 14 residues. The V gene lost 5 bases and the J gene lost 4 bases, with 14 bases spanning the gap. CDR3 in amino acids: CASSLEGIRETQYF. The CDR3 nucleotides are TGTGCCAGCAGCCTCGAGGGTATACGAGAGACCCAGTACTTC.

The rearrangement links TRBV7-8 to TRBJ1-5; 7 bases are shared with TRBD1. The V and J ends lost 5 bases and 4 bases, in that order; junction bases with no gene match: 5. Germline CDR1 is SGHVS and CDR2 is FQNEAQ. The CDR3 consists of 14 residues. The CDR3 sequence: CASSPLGQNQPQHF. CDR3 bases: TGTGCCAGCAGCCCCTTGGGACAGAATCAGCCCCAGCATTTT.

The chain uses TRBV4-1 and TRBJ1-1; TRBD1 aligns across 10 bases. Germline lookup yields CDR1 MGHRA and CDR2 YSYEKL. This CDR3 is 14 amino acids long. V gave up 1 base and J gave up 9 bases; unmatched junction bases: 5. The CDR3 spells CASSQGQGASKAFF. The CDR3 DNA is TGCGCCAGCAGCCAAGGACAGGGGGCGAGTAAAGCTTTCTTT.

The genes are TRBV6-5 and TRBJ1-1; D is uncertain. The V end was cut by 4 bases, the J end by 0 bases, with 6 bases between. In germline, CDR1 is MNHEY, CDR2 SVGAGI. This CDR3 has 13 amino acids. The DNA for the CDR3 is TGTGCCAGCAGTTTTACAGTGAACACTGAAGCTTTCTTT. Protein product: CASSFTVNTEAFF.

The chain combines TRBV7-9 with TRBJ1-1; no clear D gene. In germline, CDR1 is SEHNR, CDR2 FQNEAQ (reference sequence). Between the trimmed V and J ends, which lost 0 bases and 8 bases, there was a span of 13 bases. The CDR3 extends over 14 amino acids. The CDR3 DNA sequence: TGTGCCAGCAGCTTAGCGGTAGTAGTCAACGAAGCTTTCTTT. It yields the protein CASSLAVVVNEAFF.

In its sample, this clone was seen a few times. V gene TRBV7-2 combines with J gene TRBJ2-1, with D tentatively TRBD1 (6 bases). With 4 bases removed from V and 5 bases from J, the gap between germline ends came to 9 bases. CDR1 and CDR2 (germline): SGHTA, FQGNSA. The CDR3 has 13 amino acids. The CDR3 spells CASSSTGNNEQFF. Here the CDR3 DNA reads TGTGCCAGCAGCTCCACAGGGAACAATGAGCAGTTCTTC.

This clone was seen a handful of times. The rearrangement links TRBV7-9 to TRBJ1-1, with TRBD1 as a possible D gene (6 bases). Per germline, CDR1 SEHNR and CDR2 FQNEAQ (reference sequence). V lost 2 bases to trimming and J lost 1 base, with 14 bases between them. CDR3 length equals 16 residues. The CDR3 reads CASSLTGRVENTEAFF. DNA of the CDR3: TGTGCCAGCAGCTTAACAGGGCGTGTGGAGAACACTGAAGCTTTCTTT. The full variable domain, completed using reference TRBV7-9 and TRBJ1-1, is DTGVSQNPRHKITKRGQNVTFRCDPISEHNRLYWYRQTLGQGPEFLTYFQNEAQLEKSRLLSDRFSAERPKGSFSTLEIQRTEQGDSAMYLCASSLTGRVENTEAFFGQGTRLTVV.

The V gene is TRBV2, the J gene TRBJ1-1; TRBD1 matches at 7 bases. Germline values: CDR1 SNHLY, CDR2 FYNNEI. V lost 6 bases and J lost 3; bases outside the gene matches: 4. This CDR3 spans 13 amino acids. The CDR3 protein is CASRYRGDTEAFF. DNA of the CDR3: TGTGCCAGCAGGTACAGGGGAGACACTGAAGCTTTCTTT.

V usage is TRBV5-5 and J usage is TRBJ1-2; 9 nucleotides agree with TRBD1. Trimming at V came to 5 bases and at J to 4 bases, leaving 6 bases not matched to a gene. This CDR3 contains 14 residues. CDR1 and CDR2 (germline): SGHKS, YYEKEE (reference sequence). CDR3 nucleotide sequence: TGTGCCAGCAGACCAACAGGGGGCACCTATGGCTACACCTTC. It specifies CASRPTGGTYGYTF.

The rearrangement joins TRBV6-1 to TRBJ1-4; D gene uncertain. V was shortened by 6 bases and J by 5 bases, with 10 bases between the two germline ends. Germline CDR1 reads MNHNS; CDR2 reads SASEGT. The CDR3 extends over 13 amino acids. CDR3 sequence reads: CASRGSGNEKLFF. CDR3 coding DNA: TGTGCCAGCAGGGGTTCGGGGAATGAAAAACTGTTTTTT.

The chain carries TRBV2 and TRBJ1-5; 7 bases are a match to TRBD1. Germline loops: CDR1 SNHLY, CDR2 FYNNEI. Trimming cost V 4 bases and J 3 bases; bases outside gene matches: 3. This CDR3 has 14 amino acids. In DNA, the CDR3 is TGTGCCAGCAGTGGCCAGGGGGACAATCAGCCCCAGCATTTT. The encoded protein is CASSGQGDNQPQHF. Using reference TRBV2 and TRBJ1-5 for the parts outside the CDR3, the full variable domain is EPEVTQTPSHQVTQMGQEVILRCVPISNHLYFYWYRQILGQKVEFLVSFYNNEISEKSEIFDDQFSVERPDGSNFTLKIRSTKLEDSAMYFCASSGQGDNQPQHFGDGTRLSIL.

J is TRBJ1-5 and V is TRBV6-1, with D possibly being TRBD1 (6 bases). Trimming pared 5 bases from V and 11 bases from J, leaving 13 bases between. Germline loops: CDR1 MNHNS, CDR2 SASEGT. This CDR3 spans 12 amino acids. The CDR3 DNA follows: TGTGCCAGCAGTCAGGGGTTGGGAGCCCAGCATTTT. It specifies CASSQGLGAQHF.

The table lists this clone with a few counts. The chain couples TRBV18 to TRBJ2-1; tentative D call: TRBD2 (6 bases). This CDR3 region has 13 residues. The germline V gene has CDR1 KGHSH and CDR2 LQKENI. Trimming cost V 3 bases and J 9 bases, with 12 bases left between them. CDR3 in amino acids: CASSPEGSSEQFF. The DNA of the CDR3 is TGTGCCAGCTCACCGGAGGGCAGCAGTGAGCAGTTCTTC.

This chain uses TRBV14 with TRBJ2-5; TRBD2 is a possible D gene (6 bases). Trimming took 1 base from V and 2 from J, leaving 11 bases between them. Germline assignment: CDR1 SGHDN and CDR2 FVKESK. There are 15 residues in the CDR3. The CDR3 DNA reads TGTGCCAGCAGCCAAGTCGGGCTAGCGCAAGAGACCCAGTACTTC. Protein sequence: CASSQVGLAQETQYF.

The chain couples TRBV10-3 to TRBJ1-6; TRBD1 might be the D (5 bases). The germline gives CDR1 ENHRY, CDR2 SYGVKD. The CDR3 covers 16 residues. V lost 6 bases, J lost 7 bases, and 19 bases lay in between. CDR3 nucleotide sequence: TGTGCCATCAGCCTCCGGGGGGTTATGGAAAATTCACCCCTCCACTTT. Protein sequence: CAISLRGVMENSPLHF.